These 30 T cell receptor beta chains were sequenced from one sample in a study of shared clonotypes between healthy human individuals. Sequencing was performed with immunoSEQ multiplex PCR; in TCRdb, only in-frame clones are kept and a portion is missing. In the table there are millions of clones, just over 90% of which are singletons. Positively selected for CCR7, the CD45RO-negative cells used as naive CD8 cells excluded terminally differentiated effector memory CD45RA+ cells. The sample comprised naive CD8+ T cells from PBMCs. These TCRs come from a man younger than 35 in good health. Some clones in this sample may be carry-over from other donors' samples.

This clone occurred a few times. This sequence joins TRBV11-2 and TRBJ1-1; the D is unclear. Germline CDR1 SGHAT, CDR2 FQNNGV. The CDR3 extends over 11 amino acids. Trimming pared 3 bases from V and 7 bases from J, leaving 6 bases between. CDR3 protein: CASSFHREAFF. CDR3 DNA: TGTGCCAGCAGCTTTCATCGTGAAGCTTTCTTT.

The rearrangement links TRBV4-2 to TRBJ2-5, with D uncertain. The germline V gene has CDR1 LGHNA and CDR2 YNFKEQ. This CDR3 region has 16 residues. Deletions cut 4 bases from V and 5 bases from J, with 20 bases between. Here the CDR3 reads CASSLQVGFPGETQYF. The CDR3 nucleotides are TGTGCCAGCAGCCTCCAGGTCGGGTTCCCTGGGGAGACCCAGTACTTC.

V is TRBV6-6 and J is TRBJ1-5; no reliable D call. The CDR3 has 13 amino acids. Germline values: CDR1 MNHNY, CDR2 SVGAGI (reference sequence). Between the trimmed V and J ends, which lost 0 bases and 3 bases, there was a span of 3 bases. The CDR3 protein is CASSYSDNQPQHF. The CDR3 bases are TGTGCCAGCAGTTACTCAGACAATCAGCCCCAGCATTTT.

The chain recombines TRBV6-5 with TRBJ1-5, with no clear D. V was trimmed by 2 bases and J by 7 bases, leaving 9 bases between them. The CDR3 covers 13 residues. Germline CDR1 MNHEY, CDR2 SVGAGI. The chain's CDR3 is CASSYREGQPQHF. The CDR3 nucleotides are TGTGCCAGCAGTTACAGGGAGGGACAGCCCCAGCATTTT.

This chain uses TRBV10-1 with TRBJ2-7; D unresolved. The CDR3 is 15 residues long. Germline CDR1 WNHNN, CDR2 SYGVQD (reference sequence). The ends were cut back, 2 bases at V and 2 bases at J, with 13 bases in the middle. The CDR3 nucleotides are TGCGCCAGCAGTGAGGGGCAGGCCCCTACCTACGAGCAGTACTTC. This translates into CASSEGQAPTYEQYF.

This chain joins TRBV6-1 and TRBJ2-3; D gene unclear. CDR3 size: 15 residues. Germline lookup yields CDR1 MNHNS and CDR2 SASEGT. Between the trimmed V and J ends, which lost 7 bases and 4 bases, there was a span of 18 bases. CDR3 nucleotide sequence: TGTGCCAGCACCCCGAGACTGCGCGGCGCAGATACGCAGTATTTT. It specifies CASTPRLRGADTQYF.

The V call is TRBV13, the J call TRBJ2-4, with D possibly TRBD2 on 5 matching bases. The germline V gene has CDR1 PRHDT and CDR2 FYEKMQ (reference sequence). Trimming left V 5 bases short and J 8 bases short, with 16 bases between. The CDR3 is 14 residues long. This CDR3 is CASSPDWGRDIQYF. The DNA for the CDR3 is TGTGCCAGCAGCCCGGACTGGGGAAGGGACATTCAGTACTTC. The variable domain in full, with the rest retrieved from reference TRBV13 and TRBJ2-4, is AAGVIQSPRHLIKEKRETATLKCYPIPRHDTVYWYQQGPGQDPQFLISFYEKMQSDKGSIPDRFSAQQFSDYHSELNMSSLELGDSALYFCASSPDWGRDIQYFGAGTRLSVL.

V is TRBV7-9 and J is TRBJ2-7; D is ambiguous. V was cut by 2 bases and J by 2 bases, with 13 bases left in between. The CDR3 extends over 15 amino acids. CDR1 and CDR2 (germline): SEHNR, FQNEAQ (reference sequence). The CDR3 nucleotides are TGTGCCAGCAGCTTATTAGAGACACCCCCCTACGAGCAGTACTTC. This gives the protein CASSLLETPPYEQYF.

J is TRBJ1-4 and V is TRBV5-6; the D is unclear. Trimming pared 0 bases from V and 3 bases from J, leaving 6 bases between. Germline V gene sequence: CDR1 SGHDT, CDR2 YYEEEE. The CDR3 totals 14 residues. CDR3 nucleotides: TGTGCCAGCAGCTTGGGACTGCCTAATGAAAAACTGTTTTTT. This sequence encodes CASSLGLPNEKLFF.

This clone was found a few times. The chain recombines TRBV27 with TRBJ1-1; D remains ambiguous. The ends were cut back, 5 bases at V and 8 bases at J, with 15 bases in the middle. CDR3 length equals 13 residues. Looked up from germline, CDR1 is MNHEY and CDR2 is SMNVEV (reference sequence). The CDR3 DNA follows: TGTGCCAGCAGTCCTATCGCCGGTCAAGAAGCTTTCTTT. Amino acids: CASSPIAGQEAFF.

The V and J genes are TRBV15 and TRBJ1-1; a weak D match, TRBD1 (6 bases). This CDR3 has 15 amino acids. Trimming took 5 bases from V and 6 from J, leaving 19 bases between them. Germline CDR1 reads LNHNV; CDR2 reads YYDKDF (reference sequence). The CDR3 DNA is TGTGCCACCAGCGGAACAGGGCCCCCGGGCGCTGAAGCTTTCTTT. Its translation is CATSGTGPPGAEAFF. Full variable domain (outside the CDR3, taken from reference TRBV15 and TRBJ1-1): DAMVIQNPRYQVTQFGKPVTLSCSQTLNHNVMYWYQQKSSQAPKLLFHYYDKDFNNEADTPDNFQSRRPNTSFCFLDIRSPGLGDTAMYLCATSGTGPPGAEAFFGQGTRLTVV.

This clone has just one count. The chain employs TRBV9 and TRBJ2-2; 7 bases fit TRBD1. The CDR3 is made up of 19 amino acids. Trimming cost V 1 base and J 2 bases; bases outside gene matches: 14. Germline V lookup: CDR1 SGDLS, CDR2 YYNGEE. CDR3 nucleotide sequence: TGTGCCAGCAGCGTATATGGGGTTCGGGGACAGACTAACACCGGGGAGCTGTTTTTT. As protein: CASSVYGVRGQTNTGELFF.

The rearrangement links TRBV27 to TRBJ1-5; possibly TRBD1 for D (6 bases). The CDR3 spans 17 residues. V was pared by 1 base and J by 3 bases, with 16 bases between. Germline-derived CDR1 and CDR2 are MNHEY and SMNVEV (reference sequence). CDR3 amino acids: CASSLFPPGAINQPQHF. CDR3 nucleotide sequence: TGTGCCAGCAGTTTATTCCCCCCGGGGGCCATCAATCAGCCCCAGCATTTT.

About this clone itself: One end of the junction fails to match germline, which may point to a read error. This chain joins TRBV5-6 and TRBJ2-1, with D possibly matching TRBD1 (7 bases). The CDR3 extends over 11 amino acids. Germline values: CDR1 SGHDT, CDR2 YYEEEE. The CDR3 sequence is CASSSGDSHIF. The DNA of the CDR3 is TGTGCCAGCAGCTCGGGGGACAGTCATATCTTC.

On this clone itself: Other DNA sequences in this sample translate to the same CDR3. CDR3 sequence (DNA): TGCAGCGTTAACAGGGGGCCCTACGAGCAGTACTTC. It codes for CSVNRGPYEQYF. The chain joins TRBV29-1 to TRBJ2-7, with 9 positions matching TRBD1. The CDR3 has 12 residues. V lost 5 bases, J lost 2 bases, and 1 base stayed unmatched. The germline V gene encodes CDR1 SQVTM and CDR2 ANQGSEA.

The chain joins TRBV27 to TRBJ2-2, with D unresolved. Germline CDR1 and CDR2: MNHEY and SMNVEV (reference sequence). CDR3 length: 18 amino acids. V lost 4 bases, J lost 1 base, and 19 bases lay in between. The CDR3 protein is CASSWAPPRNRNTGELFF. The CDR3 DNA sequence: TGTGCCAGCAGTTGGGCGCCACCGAGGAACAGGAACACCGGGGAGCTGTTTTTT.

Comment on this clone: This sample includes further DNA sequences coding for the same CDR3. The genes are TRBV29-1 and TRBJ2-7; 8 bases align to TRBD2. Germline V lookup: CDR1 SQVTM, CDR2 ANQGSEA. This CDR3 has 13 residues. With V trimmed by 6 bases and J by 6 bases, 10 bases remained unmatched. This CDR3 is CSVTSGRALEQYF. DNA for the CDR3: TGCAGCGTCACGAGCGGGAGAGCGCTCGAGCAGTACTTC.

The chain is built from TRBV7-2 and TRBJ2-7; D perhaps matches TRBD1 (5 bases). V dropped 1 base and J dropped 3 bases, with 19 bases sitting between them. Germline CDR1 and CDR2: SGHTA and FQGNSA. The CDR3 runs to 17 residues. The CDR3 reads CASSLGQGPLNNYEQYF. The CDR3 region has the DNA TGTGCCAGCAGCTTAGGGCAGGGCCCCCTTAACAACTACGAGCAGTACTTC.

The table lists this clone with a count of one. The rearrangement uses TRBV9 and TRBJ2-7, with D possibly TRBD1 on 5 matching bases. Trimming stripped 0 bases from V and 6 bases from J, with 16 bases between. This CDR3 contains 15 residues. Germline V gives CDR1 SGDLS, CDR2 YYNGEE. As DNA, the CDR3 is TGTGCCAGCAGCGTAGGGTCTGGACATAGAGGCGAGCAGTACTTC. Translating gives CASSVGSGHRGEQYF.

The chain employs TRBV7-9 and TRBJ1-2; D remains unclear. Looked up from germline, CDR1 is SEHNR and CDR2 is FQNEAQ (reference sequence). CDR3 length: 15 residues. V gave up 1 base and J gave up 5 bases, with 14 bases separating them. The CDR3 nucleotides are TGTGCCAGCAGCTTAGTGGACTCCGAGGGTTATGGCTACACCTTC. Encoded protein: CASSLVDSEGYGYTF.

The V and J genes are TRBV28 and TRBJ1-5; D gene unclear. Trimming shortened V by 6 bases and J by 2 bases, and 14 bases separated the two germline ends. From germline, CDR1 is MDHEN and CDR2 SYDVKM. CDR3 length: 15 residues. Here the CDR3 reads CASSPTGRGNQPQHF. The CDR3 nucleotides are TGTGCCAGCAGCCCCACCGGACGGGGCAATCAGCCCCAGCATTTT.

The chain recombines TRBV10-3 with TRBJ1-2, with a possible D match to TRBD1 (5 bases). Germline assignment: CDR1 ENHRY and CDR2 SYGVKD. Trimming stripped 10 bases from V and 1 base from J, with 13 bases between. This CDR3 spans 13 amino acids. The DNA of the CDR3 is TGTGCCACCTTTGGGGGGGATAACTATGGCTACACCTTC. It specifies CATFGGDNYGYTF.

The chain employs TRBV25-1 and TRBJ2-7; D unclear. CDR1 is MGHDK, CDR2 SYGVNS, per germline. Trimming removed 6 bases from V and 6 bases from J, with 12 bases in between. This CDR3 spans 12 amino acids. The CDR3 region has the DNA TGTGCCAGCAGATACGGAACCCGCGAGCAGTACTTC. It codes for CASRYGTREQYF.

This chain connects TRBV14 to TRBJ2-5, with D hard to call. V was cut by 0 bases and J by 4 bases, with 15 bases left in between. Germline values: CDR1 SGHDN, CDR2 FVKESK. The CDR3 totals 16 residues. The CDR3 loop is CASSQDGPPSGETQYF. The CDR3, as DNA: TGTGCCAGCAGCCAAGATGGGCCTCCTTCTGGAGAGACCCAGTACTTC.

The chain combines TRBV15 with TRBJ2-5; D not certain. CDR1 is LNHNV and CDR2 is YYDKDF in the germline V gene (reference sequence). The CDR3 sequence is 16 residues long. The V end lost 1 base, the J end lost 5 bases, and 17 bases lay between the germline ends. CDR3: CATSRGALRVGETQYF. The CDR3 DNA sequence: TGTGCCACCAGCAGAGGTGCCTTACGGGTGGGCGAGACCCAGTACTTC.

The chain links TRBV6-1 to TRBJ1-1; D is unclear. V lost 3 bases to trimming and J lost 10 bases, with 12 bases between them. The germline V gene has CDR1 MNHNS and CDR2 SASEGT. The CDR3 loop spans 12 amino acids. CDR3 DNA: TGTGCCAGCAGTGAGGTCAGCCCATCAGCTTTCTTT. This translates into CASSEVSPSAFF.

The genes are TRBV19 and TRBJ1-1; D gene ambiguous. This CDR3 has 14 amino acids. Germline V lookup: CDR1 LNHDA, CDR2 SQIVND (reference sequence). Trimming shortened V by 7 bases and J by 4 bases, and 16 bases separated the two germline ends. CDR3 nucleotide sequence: TGTGCCAGTAAATCGGGGTGGGTGACCACTGAAGCTTTCTTT. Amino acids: CASKSGWVTTEAFF.

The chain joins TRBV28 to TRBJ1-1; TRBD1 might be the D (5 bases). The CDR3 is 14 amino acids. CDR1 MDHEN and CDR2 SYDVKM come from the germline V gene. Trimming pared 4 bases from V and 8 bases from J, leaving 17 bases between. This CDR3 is CASSSRGPLREAFF. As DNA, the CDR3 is TGTGCCAGCAGTTCAAGGGGCCCCTTAAGGGAAGCTTTCTTT.

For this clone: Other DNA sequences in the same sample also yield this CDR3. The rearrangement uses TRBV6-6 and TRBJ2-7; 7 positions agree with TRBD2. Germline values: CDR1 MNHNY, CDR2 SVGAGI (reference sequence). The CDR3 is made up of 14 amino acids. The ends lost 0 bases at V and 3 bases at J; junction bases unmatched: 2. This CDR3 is CASSYSTGGYEQYF. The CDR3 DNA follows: TGTGCCAGCAGTTACTCTACGGGAGGCTACGAGCAGTACTTC.

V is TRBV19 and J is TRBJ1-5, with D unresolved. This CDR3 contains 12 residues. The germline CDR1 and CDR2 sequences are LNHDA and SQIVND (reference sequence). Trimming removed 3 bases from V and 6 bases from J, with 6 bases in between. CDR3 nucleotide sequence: TGTGCCAGTAGTATTAGCGCTCAGCCCCAGCATTTT. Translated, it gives CASSISAQPQHF.